This passage covers 3 T cell receptor beta chains from one sample sequenced in a study of blood T cell repertoires in COVID-19. The assay was immunoSEQ multiplex PCR, and TCRdb's table has in-frame clones only and misses some. The data contain 30,000 to 45,000 clones, more than 75% of them singletons. Sequenced sample: peripheral blood. These receptors came from a man aged 65-85 years with acute or convalescent COVID-19.

The V call is TRBV30, the J call TRBJ2-2, with a weak D call TRBD1 (6 bases). The ends were cut back, 3 bases at V and 1 base at J, with 18 bases in the middle. This CDR3 has 17 residues. Germline V CDR1 and CDR2: GTSNPN, SVGIG (reference sequence). CDR3: CAWRPLRTRGNTGELFF. CDR3 sequence (DNA): TGTGCCTGGAGACCCCTGCGAACCAGGGGGAACACCGGGGAGCTGTTTTTT. Complete variable domain (other parts from reference TRBV30 and TRBJ2-2): SQTIHQWPATLVQPVGSPLSLECTVEGTSNPNLYWYRQAAGRGLQLLFYSVGIGQISSEVPQNLSASRPQDRQFILSSKKLLLSDSGFYLCAWRPLRTRGNTGELFFGEGSRLTVL.

This sequence joins TRBV27 and TRBJ2-7, with 11 positions matching TRBD1. The J segment lost 2 bases and the V segment lost 5 bases, leaving 11 bases of the junction unmatched. The germline V gene encodes CDR1 MNHEY and CDR2 SMNVEV (reference sequence). The length of the CDR3 is 17 residues. For the CDR3, the DNA is TGTGCCAGCAGTACCCAGTTTCCGGGACAGGGGGCCTACGAGCAGTACTTC. This gives the protein CASSTQFPGQGAYEQYF.

The CDR3 nucleotides read TGTGCCACCAAGCGGGAGATCTCCTACAATGAGCAGTTCTTC. Its translation: CATKREISYNEQFF. The chain is built from TRBV6-4 and TRBJ2-1, with TRBD2 matching 8 bases. J was trimmed by 0 bases and V by 10 bases; bases with no gene match: 5. Per germline, CDR1 MRHNA and CDR2 SNTAGT. CDR3 length: 14 residues.